These T cell receptor beta chains were read from a single sample in a study of graft-versus-host responses after intestinal transplantation. Profiling relied on immunoSEQ multiplex PCR, and the TCRdb table lists in-frame clones only, not all of them. The repertoire has tens of thousands of clones, 90% of them found once; the top ten carry around 0.11%. These receptors have no known antigen. The sequencing here drew on unstimulated CD4+ T cells sorted from spleen or lymph node cells, taken before intestinal transplant. These receptors all stem from a human donor who received an intestinal transplant. CDR3s include the opening cysteine and the closing phenylalanine or tryptophan. The D gene is left open where the match is weak. Some rows mark clone size as missing; the rest say once, few, many or name a class of expanded clone.

J gene	D gene	clone size	V gene	CDR3 DNA	CDR3 protein
TRBJ2-5	-	-	TRBV10-2	TGCGCCAGCAGTCCCCAGGGGGAGACCCAGTACTTC	CASSPQGETQYF
TRBJ1-2	-	-	TRBV2	TGTGCCAGCAGTGGGGTCCGGGCTAACTATGGCTACACCTTC	CASSGVRANYGYTF
TRBJ2-1	TRBD2	once	TRBV5-4	TGTGCCAGCAGCTTGGTTGGTTTAGCGGGGGCCCTTCCGTACAATGAGCAGTTCTTC	CASSLVGLAGALPYNEQFF
TRBJ2-7	-	-	TRBV12-5	TGTGCTAGTGGTTTATACTACGAGCAGTACTTC	CASGLYYEQYF
TRBJ2-5	TRBD2	-	TRBV5-1	TGCGCCAGCAGCTTGGAGGTAGCGGGACGAGAGACCCAGTACTTC	CASSLEVAGRETQYF
TRBJ2-1	TRBD2	-	TRBV4-2	TGTGCCAGCAGCCAACCCATAGCGGGCAATGAGCAGTTCTTC	CASSQPIAGNEQFF
TRBJ2-7	-	-	TRBV28	TGTGCCAGCAACTCAGGGGGGAACTCCTACGAGCAGTACTTC	CASNSGGNSYEQYF
TRBJ2-1	TRBD2	-	TRBV4-1	TGCGCCAGCAGCCAAGGAGAGCTAGCGGCCAATGAGCAGTTCTTC	CASSQGELAANEQFF
TRBJ2-7	-	once	TRBV6-1	TGTGCCAGCACCCTCCAGGGAATCGAGCAGTACTTC	CASTLQGIEQYF
TRBJ1-1	-	-	TRBV18	TGTGCCAGCTCACCCCAGGTCACTGAAGCTTTCTTT	CASSPQVTEAFF
TRBJ1-2	-	few	TRBV25-1	TGTGCCAGCACTCCGCGGGGGGTTTACTATGGCTACACCTTC	CASTPRGVYYGYTF
TRBJ1-2	TRBD1	-	TRBV9	TGTGCCAGCAGCGTTGCCGGGACAGGGACCCTCTATGGCTACACCTTC	CASSVAGTGTLYGYTF